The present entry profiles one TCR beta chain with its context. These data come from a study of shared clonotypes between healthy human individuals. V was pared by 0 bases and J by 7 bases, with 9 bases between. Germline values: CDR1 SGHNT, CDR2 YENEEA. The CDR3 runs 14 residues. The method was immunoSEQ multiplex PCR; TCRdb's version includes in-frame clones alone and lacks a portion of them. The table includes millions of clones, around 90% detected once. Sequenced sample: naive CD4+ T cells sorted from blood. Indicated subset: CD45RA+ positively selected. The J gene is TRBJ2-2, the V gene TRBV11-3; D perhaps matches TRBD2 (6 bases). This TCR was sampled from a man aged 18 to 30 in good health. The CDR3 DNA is TGTGCCAGCAGCTTAGACGGGAGCGACGGGGAGCTGTTTTTT. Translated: CASSLDGSDGELFF.